Described below is a single T cell receptor beta chain sequence and its context. The authors ran a second PCR of roughly 6 to 11 cycles using a sample-barcoded 5' primer and a J-beta primer mix. TCRdb reprocessed the 5' RACE reads via MiXCR and lists one record per CDR3 protein. This sample carries hundreds of thousands of distinct CDR3 sequences, less than 25% of them seen once, and the ten largest clones take approximately 10%. The entry originates in a study of blood T cells in healthy people across ages. V gave up 0 bases and J gave up 4 bases, with 9 bases separating them. Per the germline V gene, CDR1 is DFQATT and CDR2 is SNEGSKA (reference sequence). The CDR3 is 13 residues long. This same sample was also part of a study on T cells of mothers and their children.

The chain employs TRBV20-1 and TRBJ1-2; D may be TRBD1 (5 bases). Sequencing used blood. The source of this sequence is a boy younger than 18 in good health. CDR3 sequence: CSARDGAVYGYTF. For the CDR3, the DNA is TGCAGTGCTAGAGATGGGGCAGTCTATGGCTACACCTTC.